What follows describes a single T cell receptor beta chain. Its antigen is undetermined. The data are from a study of graft-versus-host responses after intestinal transplantation. Turning to the study itself: Recipients obtained multivisceral, liver-intestinal, or isolated intestinal transplants. Study results and caveats: There were GvH clones found in recipient marrow, and some of them appeared first in ileum or blood. Patients who carried graft-donor T cell macrochimerism also had high graft-versus-host to host-versus-graft clonal ratios in their allografts.

Using immunoSEQ multiplex PCR, the repertoire was profiled, and TCRdb retains in-frame clones only, with some absent. The table includes approximately 89,000 clones, around 90% detected once. V was clipped by 5 bases and J by 10 bases; unmatched bases: 11. The germline V gene has CDR1 SEHNR and CDR2 FQNEAQ (reference sequence). The CDR3 extends over 14 amino acids. Here the sequenced sample was PBMCs, taken about 450 days after intestinal transplant. The chain has TRBV7-9 and TRBJ2-1, with 7 bases that match TRBD1. The clonotype comes from a human patient who received an intestinal transplant, so some T cells may come from the graft donor. The CDR3 DNA reads as TGTGCCAGCAGCGGAGTGGTGGCGACAGGGGAGCAGTTCTTC. It yields the protein CASSGVVATGEQFF.